The present T cell receptor (beta chain) was sequenced within a study of blood T cell repertoires in COVID-19. Study-level information: Researchers got acute and convalescent COVID-19 samples from the United States, Italy and Spain. The analysed material was cDNA or gDNA that came from T cells, B-cell-depleted T cells, or PBMCs.

Germline CDR1 SGHRS, CDR2 YFSETQ. J gave up 4 bases and V 6 bases, and 5 bases lay outside the gene matches. The CDR3 is 14 amino acids. Original methodology: The assay estimated nucleated cells by amplifying reference gene primers. Sequenced by immunoSEQ multiplex PCR; TCRdb stores in-frame clones only, minus some. Clonal size and the V and J genes are those of that table, whereas D and trimming came from the DNA. The sample records fewer than 95,000 clones, approximately 88% being singletons. This TCR was sampled from a man in his fifties or sixties with acute or convalescent COVID-19. This chain links TRBV5-1 with TRBJ2-1, with 9 bases lining up with TRBD1. Sequencing input: peripheral blood. CDR3 region: CASTGQGIYNEQFF. CDR3 DNA sequence: TGCGCCAGCACGGGACAGGGAATTTACAATGAGCAGTTCTTC.